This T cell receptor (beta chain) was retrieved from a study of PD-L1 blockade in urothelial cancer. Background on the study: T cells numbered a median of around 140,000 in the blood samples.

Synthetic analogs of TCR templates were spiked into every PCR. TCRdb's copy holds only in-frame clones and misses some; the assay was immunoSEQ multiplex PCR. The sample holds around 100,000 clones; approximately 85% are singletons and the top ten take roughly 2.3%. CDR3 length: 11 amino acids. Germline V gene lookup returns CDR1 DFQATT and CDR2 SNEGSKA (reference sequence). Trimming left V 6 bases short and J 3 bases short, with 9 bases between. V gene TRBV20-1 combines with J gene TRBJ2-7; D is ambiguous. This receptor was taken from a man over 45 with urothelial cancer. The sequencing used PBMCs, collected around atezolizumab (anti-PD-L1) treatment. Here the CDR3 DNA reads TGCAGTGCCATGGGCATCTACGAGCAGTACTTC. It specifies CSAMGIYEQYF.